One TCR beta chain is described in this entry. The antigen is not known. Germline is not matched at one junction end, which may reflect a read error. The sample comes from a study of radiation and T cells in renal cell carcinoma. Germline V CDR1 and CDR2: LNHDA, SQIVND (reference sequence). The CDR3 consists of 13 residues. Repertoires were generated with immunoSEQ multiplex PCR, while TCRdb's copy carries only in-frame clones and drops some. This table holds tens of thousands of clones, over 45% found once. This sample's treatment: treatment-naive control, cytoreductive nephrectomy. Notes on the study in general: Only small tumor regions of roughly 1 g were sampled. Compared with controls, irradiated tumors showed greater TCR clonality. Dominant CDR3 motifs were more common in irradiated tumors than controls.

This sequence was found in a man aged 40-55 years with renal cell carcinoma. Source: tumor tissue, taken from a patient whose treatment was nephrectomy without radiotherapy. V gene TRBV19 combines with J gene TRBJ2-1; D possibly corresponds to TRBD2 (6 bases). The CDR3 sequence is CASSSRDSPTCVF. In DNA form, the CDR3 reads TGTGCCAGTAGCTCTAGGGACTCCCCGACTTGTGTCTTC.